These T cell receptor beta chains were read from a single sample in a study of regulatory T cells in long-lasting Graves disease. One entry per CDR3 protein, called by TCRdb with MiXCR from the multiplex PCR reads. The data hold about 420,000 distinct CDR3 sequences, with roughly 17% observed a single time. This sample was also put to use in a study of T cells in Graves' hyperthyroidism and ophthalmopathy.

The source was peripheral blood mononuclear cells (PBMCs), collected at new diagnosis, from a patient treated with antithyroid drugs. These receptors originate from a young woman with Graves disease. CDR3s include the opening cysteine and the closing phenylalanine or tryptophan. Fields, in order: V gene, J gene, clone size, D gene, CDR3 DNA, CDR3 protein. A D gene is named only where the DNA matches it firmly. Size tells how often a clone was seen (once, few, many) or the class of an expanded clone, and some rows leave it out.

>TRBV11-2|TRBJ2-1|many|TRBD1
TGTGCCAGCAGCTTAGAGGACAGGGGGAATGAGCAGTTCTTC
CASSLEDRGNEQFF
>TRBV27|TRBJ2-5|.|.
TGTGCCAGCAGTTTTCGGGCAGGGCAAGAGACCCAGTACTTC
CASSFRAGQETQYF
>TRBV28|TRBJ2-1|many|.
TGTGCCAGCTGGACCGGGACTCCGAGGGGCAATGAGCAGTTCTTC
CASWTGTPRGNEQFF
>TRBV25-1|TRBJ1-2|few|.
TGTGCCAGCAGTGACCAGACTTCGTCCCCCTATGGCTACACCTTC
CASSDQTSSPYGYTF
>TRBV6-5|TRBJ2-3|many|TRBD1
TGTGCCAGCAGTTACTCGAGACAGGGGTTCGGCACAGATACGCAGTATTTT
CASSYSRQGFGTDTQYF
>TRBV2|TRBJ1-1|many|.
TGTGCCAGCAGTGAAAAGGGGCGTTGGGGCGGACAGATGAACACTGAAGCTTTCTTT
CASSEKGRWGGQMNTEAFF
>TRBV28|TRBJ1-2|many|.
TGTGCCAGCAGTTTGGGAGGAAGATTCTATGGCTACACCTTC
CASSLGGRFYGYTF
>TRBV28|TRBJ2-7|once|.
TGTGCCAGCAGCCTTAGGCGGGAATCGCAGTACTTC
CASSLRRESQYF
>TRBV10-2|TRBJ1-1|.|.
TGCGCCAGCAGTTCCAACAGCTACACTGAAGCTTTCTTT
CASSSNSYTEAFF
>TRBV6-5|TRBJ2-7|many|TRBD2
TGTGCCAGCAGTTCCCAAGCGGGAGGGTCCGACGAGCAGTACTTC
CASSSQAGGSDEQYF
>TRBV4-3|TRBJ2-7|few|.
TGCGCCAGCAGCCAAGATAGGCGGGGTGCCTACGAGCAGTACTTC
CASSQDRRGAYEQYF
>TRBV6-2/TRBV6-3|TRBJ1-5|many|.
TGTGCCAGCAGTTACTCGATCGGTACTTATAGCAATCAGCCCCAGCATTTT
CASSYSIGTYSNQPQHF
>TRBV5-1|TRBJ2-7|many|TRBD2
TGCGCCAGCAGCGAGGGACTAGCGGGAGGGCCCTCCTACGAGCAGTACTTC
CASSEGLAGGPSYEQYF
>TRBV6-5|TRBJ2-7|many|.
TGTGCCAGCAGTTCGGATCCCGGGAGCTCCTACGAGCAGTACTTC
CASSSDPGSSYEQYF
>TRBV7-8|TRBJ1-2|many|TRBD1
TGTGCCAGCAGCTTGGGGGACAGCTATGGCTACACCTTC
CASSLGDSYGYTF
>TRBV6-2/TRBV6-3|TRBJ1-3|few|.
TGTGCCAGCAGAGCAGGCGGGGGGCCGGGAAACACCATATATTTT
CASRAGGGPGNTIYF
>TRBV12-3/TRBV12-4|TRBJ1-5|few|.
TGTGCCAGCACCTACAGGTACAATCAGCCCCAGCATTTT
CASTYRYNQPQHF